The 25 T cell receptor beta chains presented below share a single source sample, sequenced in a study of T cell responses to AZD1222 COVID-19 vaccine. Profiled with immunoSEQ multiplex PCR; TCRdb holds only in-frame clones, not every one. The sample holds roughly 120,000 clones, approximately 84% seen once. This specimen was peripheral blood, taken on day 0 of AZD1222 vaccination. These receptors all stem from an adult in good health.

The V call is TRBV6-5, the J call TRBJ2-1, with a possible D match to TRBD2 (5 bases). V was trimmed by 6 bases and J by 10 bases, leaving 13 bases between them. The CDR3 runs to 12 residues. Per germline, CDR1 MNHEY and CDR2 SVGAGI. CDR3 nucleotide sequence: TGTGCCAGCAGACAAGCGGACGGGGAGCAGTTCTTC. Translated, it gives CASRQADGEQFF.

This clone was recorded a few times. The chain employs TRBV5-1 and TRBJ1-6; a weak D match, TRBD1 (6 bases). With 2 bases removed from V and 5 bases from J, the gap between germline ends came to 14 bases. CDR1 and CDR2 (germline): SGHRS, YFSETQ. The CDR3 is 16 amino acids. CDR3 DNA sequence: TGCGCCAGCAGCTTCAGGGCGACAGGCGATAATTCACCCCTCCACTTT. Translating it yields CASSFRATGDNSPLHF.

The rearrangement links TRBV19 to TRBJ1-2, with unresolved D. This CDR3 region has 13 residues. V was pared by 0 bases and J by 8 bases, with 10 bases between. In germline, CDR1 is LNHDA, CDR2 SQIVND (reference sequence). The CDR3 loop reads CASSIDNNKGYTF. The CDR3 DNA follows: TGTGCCAGTAGTATAGATAATAACAAAGGCTACACCTTC.

This clone was picked up one time. This chain joins TRBV11-1 and TRBJ1-3; 8 bases are a match to TRBD1. The germline V gene encodes CDR1 SGHAT and CDR2 FQDESV (reference sequence). This CDR3 is built from 14 residues. V trimming: 7 bases; J trimming: 0 bases; junction bases outside the gene matches: 2. The chain's CDR3 is CASTDRGSGNTIYF. The DNA of the CDR3 is TGTGCCAGCACCGACAGGGGCTCTGGAAACACCATATATTTT.

The V and J genes are TRBV6-6 and TRBJ1-4; TRBD1 matches 7 bases. The CDR3 length is 16 residues. After removal of 6 bases from V and 0 bases from J, the junction contained 7 bases not matched to a gene. Per the germline V gene, CDR1 is MNHNY and CDR2 is SVGAGI (reference sequence). The CDR3 here is CASSPGQATTNEKLFF. CDR3 sequence (DNA): TGTGCCAGCAGCCCCGGACAGGCCACAACTAATGAAAAACTGTTTTTT.

V and J are TRBV9 and TRBJ1-2, with 9 nucleotides matching TRBD1. The CDR3 is 15 amino acids. Germline lookup yields CDR1 SGDLS and CDR2 YYNGEE. V shed 3 bases, J shed 7 bases, and the junction held 10 bases outside the gene matches. CDR3 DNA sequence: TGTGCCAGCAGCGCACACGGGACAGGGAGAGTTGGCTACACCTTC. The encoded protein is CASSAHGTGRVGYTF.

This chain connects TRBV2 to TRBJ2-7; 8 nucleotides agree with TRBD1. The CDR3 totals 12 residues. The J segment lost 5 bases and the V segment lost 6 bases, leaving 3 bases of the junction unmatched. Looked up from germline, CDR1 is SNHLY and CDR2 is FYNNEI. CDR3 in amino acids: CASSRTGNEQYF. Here the CDR3 DNA reads TGTGCCAGCAGCAGGACAGGGAACGAGCAGTACTTC.

J is TRBJ1-2 and V is TRBV5-1; a possible D gene is TRBD1 (5 bases). The V gene's germline CDR1 is SGHRS and CDR2 YFSETQ. V lost 4 bases and J 8 bases, leaving 18 bases between the germline ends. CDR3 length: 14 amino acids. The CDR3 coding sequence is TGCGCCAGCAGCCGGGGGGACCGCCTAGAGGGCTACACCTTC. Amino acids: CASSRGDRLEGYTF. The full variable domain, rest sourced from reference TRBV5-1 and TRBJ1-2, is KAGVTQTPRYLIKTRGQQVTLSCSPISGHRSVSWYQQTPGQGLQFLFEYFSETQRNKGNFPGRFSGRQFSNSRSEMNVSTLELGDSALYLCASSRGDRLEGYTFGSGTRLTVV.

V usage is TRBV3-1 (or the pseudogene TRBV3-2) and J usage is TRBJ1-5, with D uncertain. This CDR3 has 15 amino acids. The V gene's germline CDR1 is LGHDT and CDR2 YNNKEL (reference sequence). Trimming cost V 5 bases and J 6 bases, with 17 bases left between them. In DNA form, the CDR3 reads TGTGCCAGCAGCGAAAGGGTACAAGGAGGTCAGCCCCAGCATTTT. It translates to CASSERVQGGQPQHF.

The rearrangement uses TRBV29-1 and TRBJ1-5; D not certain. Between the trimmed V and J ends, which lost 3 bases and 5 bases, there was a span of 11 bases. Germline-derived CDR1 and CDR2 are SQVTM and ANQGSEA. There are 13 residues in the CDR3. CDR3 nucleotide sequence: TGCAGCGTTGAGGGAGGGATCGATCAGCCCCAGCATTTT. This codes for CSVEGGIDQPQHF.

V gene TRBV5-4 combines with J gene TRBJ2-3, with D perhaps being TRBD1 or TRBD2 (5 bases each). The germline CDR1 and CDR2 sequences are SGHNT and YYREEE (reference sequence). V was clipped by 4 bases and J by 5 bases, with 17 bases between them. The CDR3 length is 15 residues. The CDR3 DNA is TGTGCCAGCAGCCCGGGTCGGGGCCGGGGAGATACGCAGTATTTT. It yields the protein CASSPGRGRGDTQYF.

The chain employs TRBV27 and TRBJ1-5, with TRBD1 as a possible D gene (5 bases). The V end lost 3 bases, the J end lost 4 bases, and 10 bases lay between the germline ends. The germline V gene encodes CDR1 MNHEY and CDR2 SMNVEV (reference sequence). The CDR3 consists of 14 residues. The CDR3: CASSLTANNQPQHF. CDR3 nucleotides: TGTGCCAGCAGTTTGACAGCTAATAATCAGCCCCAGCATTTT.

This sequence joins TRBV25-1 and TRBJ1-1, with 7 nucleotides matching TRBD1. The CDR3 runs to 18 residues. The germline gives CDR1 MGHDK, CDR2 SYGVNS. V lost 2 bases to trimming and J lost 0 bases; unmatched junction nucleotides: 12. The CDR3 loop is CASSEGWRIDRVNTEAFF. The CDR3 DNA reads as TGTGCCAGCAGTGAAGGGTGGAGAATCGACAGGGTGAACACTGAAGCTTTCTTT.

The chain carries TRBV5-1 and TRBJ1-2; D is undetermined. The CDR3 sequence is 14 residues long. CDR1 is SGHRS and CDR2 is YFSETQ in the germline V gene. V was cut by 0 bases and J by 5 bases, with 11 bases left in between. CDR3 nucleotide sequence: TGCGCCAGCAGCTTGGTTGGGTCAGTTTATGGCTACACCTTC. Amino acid sequence: CASSLVGSVYGYTF. Supplemented by reference TRBV5-1 and TRBJ1-2, the full variable domain reads KAGVTQTPRYLIKTRGQQVTLSCSPISGHRSVSWYQQTPGQGLQFLFEYFSETQRNKGNFPGRFSGRQFSNSRSEMNVSTLELGDSALYLCASSLVGSVYGYTFGSGTRLTVV.

In regard to this clone: The junction shows a germline mismatch at one end, possibly a read error. This rearrangement joins TRBV4-2 to TRBJ2-1; TRBD1 might be the D (8 bases). The germline gives CDR1 LGHNA, CDR2 YNFKEQ. The CDR3 has 12 amino acids. CDR3 in amino acids: CASRKGGDRLIF. CDR3 DNA: TGTGCCAGCAGAAAAGGGGGGGACAGGTTGATCTTC.

The chain uses TRBV5-1 and TRBJ2-1; the D is unclear. Looked up from germline, CDR1 is SGHRS and CDR2 is YFSETQ. The CDR3 contains 18 residues. Trimming took off 0 bases at V and 6 bases at J, with 22 bases between the two ends. As DNA, the CDR3 is TGCGCCAGCAGCTTGGTCCTAGGACGGCCCTTCGAGGTCAATGAGCAGTTCTTC. The encoded protein is CASSLVLGRPFEVNEQFF.

The chain couples TRBV11-3 to TRBJ2-3; weak D call: TRBD2 (6 bases). V was shortened by 5 bases and J by 6 bases, with 18 bases between the two germline ends. Germline V gene lookup returns CDR1 SGHNT and CDR2 YENEEA. CDR3 length: 15 amino acids. CDR3 coding DNA: TGTGCCAGCAGCGAGTCGGGCGGGGCTGGGGATACGCAGTATTTT. Amino acid sequence: CASSESGGAGDTQYF.

The genes are TRBV7-8 and TRBJ2-1; 10 bases align to TRBD2. Germline CDR1 SGHVS, CDR2 FQNEAQ. This CDR3 has 15 residues. Unmatched junction bases numbered 6, after V lost 4 bases and J lost 6 bases. The CDR3 nucleotides are TGTGCCAGCAGCTCGATAGCGGGGGGTTCCAATGAGCAGTTCTTC. Encoded protein: CASSSIAGGSNEQFF.

This clone was observed a single time. This chain links TRBV7-9 with TRBJ1-2, with D tentatively TRBD1 (6 bases). Trimming pared 3 bases from V and 3 bases from J, leaving 11 bases between. The germline V gene has CDR1 SEHNR and CDR2 FQNEAQ (reference sequence). The CDR3 extends over 14 amino acids. CDR3 bases: TGTGCCAGCAGCTTTGGGGGCCTGGACTATGGCTACACCTTC. This encodes CASSFGGLDYGYTF.

The gene calls are TRBV7-3 and TRBJ2-5; no firm D call. The CDR3 has 13 amino acids. Between the trimmed V and J ends, which lost 4 bases and 5 bases, there was a span of 11 bases. Germline V CDR1 and CDR2: SGHTA, FQGTGA. The CDR3 coding sequence is TGTGCCAGCAGCTCGCTACCTTCGGAGACCCAGTACTTC. It specifies CASSSLPSETQYF.

This clone was seen just once. The chain joins TRBV27 to TRBJ1-1; a weak D match, TRBD1 (5 bases). Trimming cost V 9 bases and J 4 bases, with 21 bases left between them. The CDR3 extends over 15 amino acids. Germline lookup yields CDR1 MNHEY and CDR2 SMNVEV (reference sequence). The CDR3 nucleotides are TGTGCCAGGGTGGAGGGGCAGGGCGGGCGCACTGAAGCTTTCTTT. Protein: CARVEGQGGRTEAFF.

In its sample, this clone is medium-sized. The chain employs TRBV2 and TRBJ2-7; weak D call: TRBD1 (5 bases). The CDR3 has 14 amino acids. V was trimmed by 3 bases and J by 6 bases, leaving 15 bases between them. Per germline, CDR1 SNHLY and CDR2 FYNNEI. CDR3 protein: CASSESQGTVEQYF. The CDR3 nucleotides are TGTGCCAGCAGTGAGTCTCAGGGAACCGTCGAGCAGTACTTC.

This clone has a handful of counts. The chain employs TRBV29-1 and TRBJ2-1, with D unresolved. Trimming removed 6 bases at V and 3 bases at J, with 6 bases between. CDR3 length equals 11 residues. Germline lookup yields CDR1 SQVTM and CDR2 ANQGSEA. The CDR3 here is CSVPDYNEQFF. The CDR3 coding sequence is TGCAGCGTCCCTGACTACAATGAGCAGTTCTTC.

This clone appeared once. The V and J genes are TRBV12-3 or TRBV12-4 and TRBJ1-5; D gene unclear. The V end was cut by 4 bases, the J end by 5 bases, with 9 bases between. The length of the CDR3 is 13 residues. The CDR3 nucleotides are TGTGCCAGCAGTTCGGGCAGCGATCAGCCCCAGCATTTT. Translating gives CASSSGSDQPQHF.

The DNA for the CDR3 is TGTGCCTGGAGCCTTATGTCACCCCTCCACTTT. The encoded protein is CAWSLMSPLHF. The chain combines TRBV30 with TRBJ1-6; the D is unclear. Germline lookup yields CDR1 GTSNPN and CDR2 SVGIG (reference sequence). With 3 bases removed from V and 10 bases from J, the gap between germline ends came to 7 bases. The CDR3 extends over 11 amino acids.